This TCR beta chain was found in a study of human T cells and chemical hapten exposure. Across the study: For sensitization, 2% DPC was applied to a 2 cm by 2 cm patch of upper inner arm skin.

CDR3 length equals 15 residues. V was clipped by 6 bases and J by 4 bases; unmatched bases: 3. The germline V gene encodes CDR1 SGHTA and CDR2 FQGNSA. The library gave individual cDNA molecules unique molecular identifiers. How the authors handled the data: Sample-level TCR yields exhibited a median of about 96,000, with a range of roughly 20,000 to 690,600. TCRdb fed the RACE reads into MiXCR, producing one record per CDR3 protein. Here the V and J calls rest on TCRdb's processing, not on the authors' analysis. Of roughly 30,000 distinct CDR3 sequences in the sample, around 10% were seen once. This clonotype was detected a few times. Documented time point: patch test 2, 6 weeks after DPC sensitization. Noted treatment: therapeutic diphenylcyclopropenone sensitization with weekly scalp DPC.

The sequence derives from a man younger than 40 with alopecia areata. Some clones in this sample may be carry-over from other donors' samples. The chain combines TRBV7-2 with TRBJ2-2; 12 nucleotides match TRBD1. The sample in question was whole blood, obtained in connection with sensitization to the hapten diphenylcyclopropenone (DPC). The CDR3 is CASRGQGAGTGELFF. CDR3 DNA sequence: TGTGCCAGCAGGGGACAGGGGGCGGGCACCGGGGAGCTGTTTTTT.